This entry is about one T cell receptor (beta chain). The antigen is unknown. Germline and junction disagree at one end, which may indicate a read error. The data derive from a study of cytomegalovirus exposure and HLA in healthy donors. Amplification used 60 Vbeta primers and 13 Jbeta primers. Assay: immunoSEQ multiplex PCR; the TCRdb copy retains only in-frame clones and omits some. This sample has approximately 70,000 clones, with over 70% found just once. The germline V gene has CDR1 SGHTA and CDR2 FQGTGA. The CDR3 extends over 14 amino acids. Points from the study as a whole: When a later analysis was performed, an Asian-associated ancestry cluster reportedly had fewer N-insertions than the roughly 700-donor mean. Listed as cytomegalovirus-associated were 170 or so TCR beta chains. By a later analysis, the bulk of CMV-associated TCR beta chains appeared HLA-restricted. When analyzed later, the rates of TCR association showed variation by HLA locus, with DRB1 the most and HLA-C the fewest.

The V call is TRBV7-3, the J call TRBJ2-1, with D tentatively TRBD2 (5 bases). Sequencing used PBMCs. This receptor was taken from a human donor in good health. CDR3 in amino acids: CASSLNSLEAPQLF. The CDR3 DNA sequence: TGTGCCAGCAGCTTAAATTCCCTGGAGGCCCCGCAGCTCTTC.